This T cell receptor (beta chain) was captured in a study of PD-1 blockade in mismatch repair-deficient tumors. About the study: Patients had approximately 13 mismatch repair-deficient cancer types and were previously treated and progressing.

Every patient had mismatch repair deficiency by PCR or immunohistochemistry. A few pembrolizumab responders had their TCRs sequenced. Sequencing used immunoSEQ multiplex PCR; TCRdb keeps in-frame clones, though not all of them. The data show more than 95,000 clones, roughly nine tenths seen once. In this sample, this clone turned up a few times. The antigen is unknown. Study-wide findings and caveats: Tumor-resident clones, often absent from pretreatment blood, expanded after pembrolizumab and then contracted.

V gave up 2 bases and J gave up 10 bases, with 12 bases separating them. The CDR3 loop spans 13 amino acids. The germline gives CDR1 SGHTA, CDR2 FQGNSA. The chain has TRBV7-2 and TRBJ2-1; D is perhaps TRBD2 (5 bases). The input for sequencing was peripheral blood, taken 44 weeks after starting pembrolizumab. This TCR came from an adult with mismatch repair-deficient cancer. The CDR3 DNA reads TGTGCCAGCAGCTTATGGGTCGGGAACGAGCAGTTCTTC. It encodes CASSLWVGNEQFF.